This paragraph covers one T cell receptor (beta chain) sequence. No antigen is known for it. Sequenced by immunoSEQ multiplex PCR; TCRdb stores in-frame clones only, minus some. The repertoire holds about 76,000 clones, with roughly 80% as singletons. These data belong to a study of T cell responses to AZD1222 COVID-19 vaccine. Whole-study findings and limits: Donors in the cohort were predominantly white British and more often female, and clonal diversity was possibly underestimated. Spike was spanned by vaccine-associated CD4 TCRs, with dominance at 160-218 and 743-854. Repertoires were collected only later (after the peak T cell response had occurred).

The sequencing used peripheral blood, collected 28 days after the second dose of the MenACWY control vaccine. The receptor was derived from an adult who received the MenACWY meningococcal vaccine as a control.

DNA of the CDR3: TGTGCCAGCAGCTTGGAACGGGAGAGGGATGAGCAGTTCTTC. Protein: CASSLERERDEQFF. The chain couples TRBV5-4 to TRBJ2-1, with a possible D match to TRBD2 (6 bases). The V end was cut by 0 bases, the J end by 8 bases, with 12 bases between. The CDR3 has 14 amino acids. Germline CDR1 reads SGHNT; CDR2 reads YYREEE (reference sequence).